The sequence of this TCR beta chain was determined in a study of technical replicates of blood from a handful of donors. Method: immunoSEQ multiplex PCR; TCRdb's copy keeps in-frame clones and lacks some. The sample has roughly 80,000 clones, over 95% seen once; the top ten hold approximately 0.41%. This CDR3 has 11 residues. CDR1 is ENHRY and CDR2 is SYGVKD in the germline V gene. V lost 3 bases, J lost 3 bases, and 3 bases lay in between. This clonotype originated in a human donor in good health. Sequencing was carried out using T cells isolated from PBMCs. The rearrangement uses TRBV10-3 and TRBJ2-7; D not certain. The CDR3 region is CAISDSYEQYF. CDR3 bases: TGTGCCATCAGTGACAGCTACGAGCAGTACTTC.